This T cell receptor beta chain emerged from a study of tumor-infiltrating lymphocytes in primary liver carcinoma. The CDR3 extends over 12 amino acids. Trimming pared 6 bases from V and 7 bases from J, leaving 13 bases between. Germline CDR1 reads SGHDN; CDR2 reads FVKESK. The investigators made TCR beta cDNA from roughly 0.55 ug total RNA, using a constant-region primer. Three nested multiplex PCR rounds, a slightly modified ARM-PCR method, built the TCR beta libraries. Rounds one and two of PCR, each of 10 cycles, were primed with TRBV1-TRBV30 forward primers and a C-beta reverse primer. TCRdb reprocessed the multiplex PCR reads via MiXCR and lists one record per CDR3 protein. Among roughly 48,000 distinct CDR3 sequences, 70% to 85% were seen once, and the ten largest hold more than 25%. Note on this clonotype: The conserved closing phenylalanine or tryptophan is absent in this CDR3, likely reflecting a read error.

The source material, about 18-33 mg of unsorted bulk tissue, was used to co-extract RNA and DNA. The V gene is TRBV14, the J gene TRBJ2-7, with a tentative D call TRBD1 (5 bases). Sequenced: liver tumor tissue from sampling region 3. The subset: tumor region T3, left-lateral pole. This sequence originates from a man aged 40-55 years with primary liver carcinoma and hepatitis B virus infection. The CDR3 loop is CASSKDGQEQYY. CDR3 bases: TGTGCCAGCAGTAAGGACGGACAAGAGCAGTACTAC.